The source of this TCR beta chain is a study of cytotoxic CD8 clonotypes in ibrutinib-treated CLL. With sequencing, the targeted depth ranged from 1 in 200,000 to 1 in 1 million T cells. Sequencing was performed with immunoSEQ multiplex PCR; in TCRdb, only in-frame clones are kept and a portion is missing. The data show 200,000 to 250,000 clones, about three quarters seen once. The CDR3 extends over 13 amino acids. Germline V gene lookup returns CDR1 MDHEN and CDR2 SYDVKM. The germline V and J ends were trimmed by 3 bases and 0 bases, with 2 bases remaining between them. Sequenced material: PBMCs, taken after 24 months of ibrutinib treatment. This sequence joins TRBV28 and TRBJ2-2; no definite D call. The receptor comes from a human donor with chronic lymphocytic leukemia. CDR3 nucleotide sequence: TGTGCCAGCAGTTTCCCGAACACCGGGGAGCTGTTTTTT. It translates to CASSFPNTGELFF.